The T cell receptor beta chain under discussion was sequenced for a study of response to subunit inactivated influenza vaccine. As regards this clonotype: Its antigen is unidentified.

TCRdb called the RT-PCR reads again in MiXCR, with one record for every CDR3 protein. The sample lists over 750,000 distinct CDR3 sequences; about 20% were seen once. Study findings and constraints: The authors suggested that few new T cells are recruited per seasonal influenza vaccination.

Trimming shortened V by 6 bases and J by 4 bases, and 13 bases separated the two germline ends. Germline V gene sequence: CDR1 MNHEY, CDR2 SVGEGT. The CDR3 totals 13 residues. This chain connects TRBV6-2 or TRBV6-3 to TRBJ2-7; D may be TRBD1 (5 bases). The source was PBMCs from blood, collected about 5 days after vaccination. This TCR came from a man over 45 who received an inactivated influenza vaccine. The CDR3 bases are TGTGCCAGCAGCAAGCCTCAGGGTTACGAGCAGTACTTC. Protein sequence: CASSKPQGYEQYF.